This is a list of T cell receptor beta chains from one sample in a study of cytomegalovirus exposure and HLA in healthy donors. The repertoire was sequenced with immunoSEQ multiplex PCR; TCRdb's copy has only in-frame clones and lacks some. The sample consists of about 98,000 clones, about 74% of them appearing once. Sequences were obtained from PBMCs. The receptors come from a male donor in good health and CMV-seronegative. The CDR3 runs from the conserved cysteine through the conserved F or W. Fields, in order: D gene, V gene, clone size, J gene, CDR3 DNA, CDR3 protein. A D gene is named only where the DNA matches it firmly. Size values are once, few and many counts, or a class for expanded clones, and some rows have none.

d_call: -; v_call: TRBV27; clone_size: few; j_call: TRBJ2-3; cdr3_nt: TGTGCCAGCAGTAGCCGGACACCTAGCACAGATACGCAGTATTTT; cdr3_aa: CASSSRTPSTDTQYF
d_call: -; v_call: TRBV11-2; clone_size: -; j_call: TRBJ2-3; cdr3_nt: TGTGCCAGCAGCTTAGTCAACAGGGAAGCAGATACGCAGTATTTT; cdr3_aa: CASSLVNREADTQYF
d_call: -; v_call: TRBV30; clone_size: -; j_call: TRBJ2-6; cdr3_nt: TGTGCCTGGACCCCCGTCTCTGGGGCCAACGTCCTGACTTTC; cdr3_aa: CAWTPVSGANVLTF
d_call: -; v_call: TRBV7-2; clone_size: -; j_call: TRBJ1-1; cdr3_nt: TGTGCCAGCAGCTTAGGCGGGTCCTTGAACACTGAAGCTTTCTTT; cdr3_aa: CASSLGGSLNTEAFF
d_call: TRBD2; v_call: TRBV7-2; clone_size: -; j_call: TRBJ2-7; cdr3_nt: TGTGCCAGCAGACGAGGGGGGACTAGCGGGATCCACGAGCAGTACTTC; cdr3_aa: CASRRGGTSGIHEQYF
d_call: TRBD1; v_call: TRBV19; clone_size: -; j_call: TRBJ2-2; cdr3_nt: TGTGCCAGTAGTTACTACAGGGGGAAGTACACCGGGGAGCTGTTTTTT; cdr3_aa: CASSYYRGKYTGELFF
d_call: -; v_call: TRBV9; clone_size: -; j_call: TRBJ2-2; cdr3_nt: TGTGCCAGCAGCGGACAGGATCCGAACACCGGGGAGCTGTTTTTT; cdr3_aa: CASSGQDPNTGELFF
d_call: -; v_call: TRBV6-1; clone_size: -; j_call: TRBJ2-5; cdr3_nt: TGTGCCAGCAGCCTGATGACTCGTCAAGAGACCCAGTACTTC; cdr3_aa: CASSLMTRQETQYF
d_call: TRBD2; v_call: TRBV11-1; clone_size: -; j_call: TRBJ2-5; cdr3_nt: TGTGCCAGCAGCTTTGCGGGAGAGCAAGAGACCCAGTACTTC; cdr3_aa: CASSFAGEQETQYF
d_call: TRBD2; v_call: TRBV11-3; clone_size: -; j_call: TRBJ2-1; cdr3_nt: TGTGCCAGCAGCTCGACTAGCGGGAGGTTCAATGAGCAGTTCTTC; cdr3_aa: CASSSTSGRFNEQFF
d_call: -; v_call: TRBV7-8; clone_size: -; j_call: TRBJ1-1; cdr3_nt: TGTGCCAGCAGCTTACGGGTCGCTGAAGCTTTCTTT; cdr3_aa: CASSLRVAEAFF
d_call: -; v_call: TRBV5-6; clone_size: -; j_call: TRBJ2-2; cdr3_nt: TGTGCCAGCAGCCCTAGGGGGTTAACATACTCTGGGGAGCTGTTTTTT; cdr3_aa: CASSPRGLTYSGELFF
d_call: -; v_call: TRBV5-1; clone_size: once; j_call: TRBJ2-1; cdr3_nt: TGCGCCAGCAGCTTGGTCGGGAGCTCCTACAATGAGCAGTTCTTC; cdr3_aa: CASSLVGSSYNEQFF
d_call: -; v_call: TRBV7-6; clone_size: -; j_call: TRBJ1-2; cdr3_nt: TGTGCCAGCAGCGCCACAGGGAACGGCTACACCTTC; cdr3_aa: CASSATGNGYTF
d_call: -; v_call: TRBV29-1; clone_size: -; j_call: TRBJ2-1; cdr3_nt: TGCAGCGTTGAAGACGGGAGTGAGTACAATGAGCAGTTCTTC; cdr3_aa: CSVEDGSEYNEQFF
d_call: TRBD1; v_call: TRBV5-4; clone_size: -; j_call: TRBJ1-1; cdr3_nt: TGTGCCAGCAGCCAAGGACAGGGAAGGGCTGAAGCTTTCTTT; cdr3_aa: CASSQGQGRAEAFF
d_call: TRBD2; v_call: TRBV29-1; clone_size: -; j_call: TRBJ2-7; cdr3_nt: TGCAGCGGAGGACTAGCGGGAGGGTACGAGCAGTACTTC; cdr3_aa: CSGGLAGGYEQYF